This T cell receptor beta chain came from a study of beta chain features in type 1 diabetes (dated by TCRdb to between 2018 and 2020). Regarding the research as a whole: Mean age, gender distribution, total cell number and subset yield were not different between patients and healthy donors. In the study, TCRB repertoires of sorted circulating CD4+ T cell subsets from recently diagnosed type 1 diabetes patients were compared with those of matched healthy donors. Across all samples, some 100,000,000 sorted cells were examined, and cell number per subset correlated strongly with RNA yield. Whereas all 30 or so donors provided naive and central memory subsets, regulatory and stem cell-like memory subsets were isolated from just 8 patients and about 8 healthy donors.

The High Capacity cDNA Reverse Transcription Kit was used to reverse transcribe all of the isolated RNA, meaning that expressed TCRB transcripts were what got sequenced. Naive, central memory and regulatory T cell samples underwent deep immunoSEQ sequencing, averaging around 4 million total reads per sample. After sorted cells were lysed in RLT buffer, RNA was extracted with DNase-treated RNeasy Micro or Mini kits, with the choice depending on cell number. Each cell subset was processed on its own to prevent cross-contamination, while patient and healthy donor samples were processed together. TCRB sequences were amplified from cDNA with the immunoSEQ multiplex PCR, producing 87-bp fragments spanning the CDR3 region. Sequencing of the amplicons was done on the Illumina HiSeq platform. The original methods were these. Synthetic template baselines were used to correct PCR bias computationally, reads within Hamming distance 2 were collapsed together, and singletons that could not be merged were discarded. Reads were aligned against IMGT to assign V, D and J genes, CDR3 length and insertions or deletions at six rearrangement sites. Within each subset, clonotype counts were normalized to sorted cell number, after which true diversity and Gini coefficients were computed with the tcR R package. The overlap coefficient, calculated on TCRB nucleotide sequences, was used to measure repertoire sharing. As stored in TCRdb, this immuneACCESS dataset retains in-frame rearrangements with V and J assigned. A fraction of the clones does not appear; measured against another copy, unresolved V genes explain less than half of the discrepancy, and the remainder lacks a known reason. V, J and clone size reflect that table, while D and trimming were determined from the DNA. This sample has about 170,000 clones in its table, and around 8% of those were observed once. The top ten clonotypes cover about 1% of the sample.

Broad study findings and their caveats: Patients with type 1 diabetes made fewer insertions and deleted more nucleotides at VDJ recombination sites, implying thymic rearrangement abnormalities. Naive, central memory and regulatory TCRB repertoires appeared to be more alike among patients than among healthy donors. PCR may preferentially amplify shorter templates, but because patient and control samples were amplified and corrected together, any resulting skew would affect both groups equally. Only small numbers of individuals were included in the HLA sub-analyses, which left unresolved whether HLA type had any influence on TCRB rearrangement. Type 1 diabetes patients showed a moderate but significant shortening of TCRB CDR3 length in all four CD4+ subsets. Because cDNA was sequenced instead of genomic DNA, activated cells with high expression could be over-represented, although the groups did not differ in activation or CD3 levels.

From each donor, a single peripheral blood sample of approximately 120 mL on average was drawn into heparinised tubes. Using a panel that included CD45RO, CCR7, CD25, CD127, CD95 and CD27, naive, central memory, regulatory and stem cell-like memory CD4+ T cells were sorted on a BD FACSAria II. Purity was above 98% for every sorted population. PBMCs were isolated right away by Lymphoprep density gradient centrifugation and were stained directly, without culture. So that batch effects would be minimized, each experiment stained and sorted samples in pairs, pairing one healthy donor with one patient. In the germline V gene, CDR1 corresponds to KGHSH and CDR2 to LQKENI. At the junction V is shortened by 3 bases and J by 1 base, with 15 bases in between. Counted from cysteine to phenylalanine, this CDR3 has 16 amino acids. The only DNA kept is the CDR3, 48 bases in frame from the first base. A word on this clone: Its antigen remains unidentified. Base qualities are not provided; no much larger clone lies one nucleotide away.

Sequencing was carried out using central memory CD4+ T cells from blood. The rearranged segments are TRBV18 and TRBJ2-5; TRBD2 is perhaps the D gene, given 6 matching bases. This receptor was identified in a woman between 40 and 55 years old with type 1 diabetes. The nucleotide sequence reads TGTGCCAGCTCACCTTTCGCGGGACGAGGCCAAGAGACCCAGTACTTC. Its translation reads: CASSPFAGRGQETQYF.